This T cell receptor beta chain came from a study of high-grade serous ovarian cancer treatment subgroups. The tumor samples were collected prior to definitive surgery or chemotherapy. The table came from immunoSEQ multiplex PCR; TCRdb's copy has only in-frame clones and leaves some out. The sample includes 4,500 or so clones, approximately 71% of them seen just once. Turning to this clone: Its specificity is not known.

General observations from the study: TCR clonal relatedness correlated positively with neoantigen level. Repertoire analysis covered CDR3 alone, not CDR1 or CDR2. These tumor repertoires lack spatial information from bulk sequencing. Same-patient tumor repertoires overlapped at roughly 0.11 to 0.79; different patients barely overlapped.

V lost 8 bases, J lost 2 bases, and 16 bases lay in between. CDR1 is MNHNS, CDR2 SASEGT, per germline. The CDR3 is made up of 14 amino acids. The sequence was obtained from a human donor with high-grade serous ovarian cancer. Sequenced sample: tumor tissue. V and J are TRBV6-1 and TRBJ2-7; a weak D match, TRBD1 (6 bases). The CDR3 coding sequence is TGTGCCAGCGGTACTACAGGGTGGGCCTACGAGCAGTACTTC. Translation gives CASGTTGWAYEQYF.